A single sample is the source of the 25 T cell receptor beta chains below, sequenced in a study of blood T cell repertoires in COVID-19. Sequenced by immunoSEQ multiplex PCR; TCRdb stores in-frame clones only, minus some. This table has 200,000 or so clones, 70% to 90% appearing once. Sequencing was carried out using PBMCs or T cells enriched from blood (not recorded which). The source of these receptors is a woman aged 40 to 50 with acute COVID-19.

This clone was counted between two and nine times. The chain employs TRBV7-2 and TRBJ2-5; 15 positions agree with TRBD2. J was trimmed by 5 bases and V by 5 bases; bases with no gene match: 9. In germline, CDR1 is SGHTA, CDR2 FQGNSA. The CDR3 totals 17 residues. CDR3 in amino acids: CASSLGLAGGPGETQYF. The CDR3, as DNA: TGTGCCAGCAGCCTAGGACTAGCGGGAGGGCCGGGGGAGACCCAGTACTTC.

The chain couples TRBV28 to TRBJ2-3, with 10 bases lining up with TRBD2. CDR1 and CDR2 from the germline V gene are MDHEN and SYDVKM. V gave up 6 bases and J gave up 6 bases; unmatched junction bases: 9. This CDR3 comprises 15 residues. CDR3 in DNA: TGTGCCAGCAGCCAACCCCTAGCGGGAGCCGATACGCAGTATTTT. Residues: CASSQPLAGADTQYF. Supplemented by reference TRBV28 and TRBJ2-3, the full variable domain reads DVKVTQSSRYLVKRTGEKVFLECVQDMDHENMFWYRQDPGLGLRLIYFSYDVKMKEKGDIPEGYSVSREKKERFSLILESASTNQTSMYLCASSQPLAGADTQYFGPGTRLTVL.

This clone was observed a few times. The V gene is TRBV28, the J gene TRBJ1-2, with unresolved D. V lost 6 bases to trimming and J lost 0 bases, with 14 bases between them. Germline-derived CDR1 and CDR2 are MDHEN and SYDVKM. The CDR3 totals 15 residues. The chain's CDR3 is CASSLEDRTNYGYTF. The CDR3 region has the DNA TGTGCCAGCAGCTTGGAGGATCGTACTAACTATGGCTACACCTTC.

The chain links TRBV2 to TRBJ2-7, with 10 bases that match TRBD1. The germline V gene encodes CDR1 SNHLY and CDR2 FYNNEI. The trim removed 1 base at V and 6 bases at J, leaving 6 bases unmatched. The CDR3 is 15 amino acids. This CDR3 is CASSEEWDRGLEQYF. The CDR3 nucleotides are TGTGCCAGCAGTGAAGAATGGGACAGGGGACTCGAGCAGTACTTC.

This clone has more than one count but fewer than ten. The chain recombines TRBV2 with TRBJ1-6, with D uncertain. V was trimmed by 8 bases and J by 11 bases, leaving 25 bases between them. The germline CDR1 and CDR2 sequences are SNHLY and FYNNEI. This CDR3 is 16 amino acids long. The CDR3 is CASALDVSFLGAPLHF. CDR3 bases: TGTGCCAGCGCCCTCGACGTATCATTCCTCGGGGCACCCCTCCACTTT.

The V and J genes are TRBV7-2 and TRBJ1-2; maybe TRBD1 (5 bases). Trimming cost V 7 bases and J 4 bases, with 13 bases left between them. This CDR3 is 13 amino acids long. Germline V CDR1 and CDR2: SGHTA, FQGNSA. CDR3 nucleotides: TGTGCCAGCACCACAGGTTGGGGCTATGGCTACACCTTC. It yields the protein CASTTGWGYGYTF.

Only one count was recorded for this clone. This sequence joins TRBV7-3 and TRBJ2-7; 7 bases map to TRBD2. The CDR3 spans 15 residues. Trimming took 5 bases from V and 1 from J; bases not matched to a gene: 8. Germline V gene data show CDR1 as SGHTA and CDR2 as FQGTGA. CDR3 DNA: TGTGCCAGCAGCCCCAGCGGGAAGGGGTCCTACGAGCAGTACTTC. As protein: CASSPSGKGSYEQYF. Combining the CDR3 with reference TRBV7-3 and TRBJ2-7 gives the whole variable domain GAGVSQTPSNKVTEKGKYVELRCDPISGHTALYWYRQSLGQGPEFLIYFQGTGAADDSGLPNDRFFAVRPEGSVSTLKIQRTERGDSAVYLCASSPSGKGSYEQYFGPGTRLTVT.

This sequence joins TRBV10-3 and TRBJ1-4; TRBD1 matches 7 bases. V gave up 0 bases and J gave up 7 bases; unmatched junction bases: 5. The V gene's germline CDR1 is ENHRY and CDR2 SYGVKD. There are 15 residues in the CDR3. The CDR3, as DNA: TGTGCCATCAGTGAGTCGCAGGGGGATTTTGAAAAACTGTTTTTT. Translation gives CAISESQGDFEKLFF.

V and J are TRBV3-1 (or the pseudogene TRBV3-2) and TRBJ2-5; D possibly corresponds to TRBD2 (5 bases). Germline V CDR1 and CDR2: LGHDT, YNNKEL (reference sequence). The CDR3 spans 14 residues. The germline V and J ends were trimmed by 1 base and 3 bases, with 9 bases remaining between them. CDR3 DNA sequence: TGTGCCAGCAGCCAAGTTCCGAGGGAAGAGACCCAGTACTTC. As protein: CASSQVPREETQYF.

The CDR3: CASSPPRARLAGASETQYF. The CDR3 region has the DNA TGTGCCAGCAGCCCTCCCCGGGCCCGACTAGCGGGAGCTTCCGAGACCCAGTACTTC. The chain joins TRBV6-2 or TRBV6-3 to TRBJ2-5; 12 bases agree with TRBD2. CDR3 length equals 19 residues. In germline, CDR1 is MNHEY, CDR2 SVGEGT. J was trimmed by 5 bases and V by 6 bases; bases with no gene match: 19.

As for this clone: This specimen includes other DNA sequences encoding the same CDR3. The V gene is TRBV2, the J gene TRBJ1-6; TRBD1 agrees at 7 bases. This CDR3 comprises 13 residues. V dropped 4 bases and J dropped 6; count of bases not matched to a gene: 0. Germline V CDR1 and CDR2: SNHLY, FYNNEI. The CDR3 protein is CASSGQGNSPLHF. For the CDR3, the DNA is TGTGCCAGCAGTGGACAGGGTAATTCACCCCTCCACTTT.

CDR3 bases: TGCGCCAGCAGCTTAGGGGACAGGGGGCAGGTCTATGGCTACACCTTC. It codes for CASSLGDRGQVYGYTF. The chain has TRBV5-1 and TRBJ1-2; TRBD1 agrees at 12 bases. The junction had 6 bases not matched to a gene; V was cut back by 2 bases and J by 4 bases. Per germline, CDR1 SGHRS and CDR2 YFSETQ. The CDR3 sequence is 16 residues long.

This chain links TRBV15 with TRBJ2-7, with a tentative D call TRBD1 (5 bases). V was pared by 3 bases and J by 3 bases, with 9 bases between. There are 13 residues in the CDR3. From germline, CDR1 is LNHNV and CDR2 YYDKDF (reference sequence). This CDR3 reads CATSSGQGYEQYF. The CDR3 region has the DNA TGTGCCACCAGCAGCGGACAAGGCTACGAGCAGTACTTC.

The genes are TRBV19 and TRBJ1-1; TRBD1 aligns across 8 bases. CDR3 length equals 16 residues. J lost 1 base, V lost 4 bases, and 8 bases had no gene match. The V gene's germline CDR1 is LNHDA and CDR2 SQIVND (reference sequence). CDR3 sequence: CASSNPDRVGNTEAFF. The CDR3 nucleotides read TGTGCCAGTAGTAACCCGGACAGGGTGGGGAACACTGAAGCTTTCTTT.

CDR3 loop: CASPATRTDRGLGNEQFF. In DNA form, the CDR3 reads TGCGCCAGCCCCGCAACGAGGACTGACAGGGGGCTAGGGAATGAGCAGTTCTTC. The chain uses TRBV23-1 and TRBJ2-1, with 10 nucleotides matching TRBD1. TRBV23-1 is an ORF; its function is uncertain. The CDR3 has 18 amino acids. After removal of 8 bases from V and 7 bases from J, the junction contained 20 bases not matched to a gene.

The count of this clone is one. The chain is built from TRBV5-1 and TRBJ2-7; tentatively, D is TRBD1 (6 bases). V lost 0 bases, J lost 0 bases, and 7 bases lay in between. Per the germline V gene, CDR1 is SGHRS and CDR2 is YFSETQ. The CDR3 length is 14 residues. The CDR3: CASSLGQDSYEQYF. In nucleotides, the CDR3 is TGCGCCAGCAGCTTGGGACAGGACTCCTACGAGCAGTACTTC.

The chain links TRBV7-3 to TRBJ1-1; D might be TRBD1 (6 bases). Germline V gives CDR1 SGHTA, CDR2 FQGTGA. V lost 6 bases and J lost 1, with 9 bases in between. The CDR3 loop spans 13 amino acids. The CDR3 DNA reads TGTGCCAGCAGGGGGACACCGAACACTGAAGCTTTCTTT. It translates to CASRGTPNTEAFF.

The rearrangement uses TRBV9 and TRBJ1-2, with 7 bases aligning to TRBD1. This CDR3 is built from 16 residues. V dropped 2 bases and J dropped 1; count of bases not matched to a gene: 8. Germline CDR1 is SGDLS and CDR2 is YYNGEE. Here the CDR3 reads CASSVGDRAYNYGYTF. The CDR3 DNA reads TGTGCCAGCAGCGTCGGGGACAGAGCCTATAACTATGGCTACACCTTC.

CDR3 sequence reads: CASSPRGGSNQPQHF. The CDR3 bases are TGTGCCAGCTCACCCAGGGGTGGGAGCAATCAGCCCCAGCATTTT. This rearrangement joins TRBV18 to TRBJ1-5, with D tentatively TRBD1 (6 bases). Per the germline V gene, CDR1 is KGHSH and CDR2 is LQKENI. The CDR3 is made up of 15 amino acids. Between the trimmed V and J ends, which lost 3 bases and 1 base, there was a span of 10 bases.

The chain is built from TRBV5-1 and TRBJ1-6; 11 nucleotides agree with TRBD1. Germline-derived CDR1 and CDR2 are SGHRS and YFSETQ. Germline trimming cut 4 bases from V and 10 bases from J; bases unmatched to any gene: 7. This CDR3 is 15 amino acids long. CDR3 sequence reads: CASSRVGQGESPLHF. The DNA for the CDR3 is TGCGCCAGCAGCCGGGTGGGACAGGGGGAATCACCCCTCCACTTT. The whole variable domain, filled in from reference TRBV5-1 and TRBJ1-6, reads KAGVTQTPRYLIKTRGQQVTLSCSPISGHRSVSWYQQTPGQGLQFLFEYFSETQRNKGNFPGRFSGRQFSNSRSEMNVSTLELGDSALYLCASSRVGQGESPLHFGNGTRLTVT.

This clone was seen a handful of times. CDR3 in DNA: TGTGCCATCAGTGATTCATCTAGCGGTAAGGACGGTGAGCAGTTCTTC. As protein: CAISDSSSGKDGEQFF. The chain has TRBV10-3 and TRBJ2-1, with 7 nucleotides matching TRBD2. Germline values: CDR1 ENHRY, CDR2 SYGVKD. V dropped 3 bases and J dropped 9; count of bases not matched to a gene: 14. The CDR3 length is 16 residues.

The CDR3 bases are TGTGCCACCTCAAGCGCCTCGGGCTACGAGCAGTACTTC. Its protein is CATSSASGYEQYF. The chain combines TRBV30 with TRBJ2-7, with no clear D. The germline gives CDR1 GTSNPN, CDR2 SVGIG (reference sequence). The CDR3 spans 13 residues. Trimming shortened V by 8 bases and J by 3 bases, and 17 bases separated the two germline ends. The full variable domain, its missing parts supplied by reference TRBV30 and TRBJ2-7, is SQTIHQWPATLVQPVGSPLSLECTVEGTSNPNLYWYRQAAGRGLQLLFYSVGIGQISSEVPQNLSASRPQDRQFILSSKKLLLSDSGFYLCATSSASGYEQYFGPGTRLTVT.

V usage is TRBV9 and J usage is TRBJ1-2, with 7 bases matching TRBD1. Germline-derived CDR1 and CDR2 are SGDLS and YYNGEE. The CDR3 totals 17 residues. Trimming cost V 3 bases and J 6 bases; bases outside gene matches: 17. The CDR3 region has the DNA TGTGCCAGCAGCGCTGACCCAGGGGGTAGATATTGGAATGGCTACACCTTC. Translation: CASSADPGGRYWNGYTF.

This sequence joins TRBV28 and TRBJ1-1; D is uncertain. This CDR3 is 13 amino acids long. Germline values: CDR1 MDHEN, CDR2 SYDVKM. Trimming stripped 5 bases from V and 3 bases from J, with 10 bases between. The CDR3 sequence: CASSPPQYTEAFF. In nucleotides, the CDR3 is TGTGCCAGCAGTCCCCCTCAGTACACTGAAGCTTTCTTT.

To note about this clone: An end of the junction does not agree with germline; a read error may underlie this. The CDR3: CASSFSGASSNEQFF. CDR3 in DNA: TGTGCCAGCAGCTTTAGCGGGGCCTCCTCCAATGAGCAGTTCTTC. The V call is TRBV7-3, the J call TRBJ2-1; 8 bases match TRBD2. This CDR3 is built from 15 residues. Looked up from germline, CDR1 is SGHTA and CDR2 is FQGTGA. The complete variable domain, with remaining parts taken from reference TRBV7-3 and TRBJ2-1, reads GAGVSQTPSNKVTEKGKYVELRCDPISGHTALYWYRQSLGQGPEFLIYFQGTGAADDSGLPNDRFFAVRPEGSVSTLKIQRTERGDSAVYLCASSFSGASSNEQFFGPGTRLTVL.